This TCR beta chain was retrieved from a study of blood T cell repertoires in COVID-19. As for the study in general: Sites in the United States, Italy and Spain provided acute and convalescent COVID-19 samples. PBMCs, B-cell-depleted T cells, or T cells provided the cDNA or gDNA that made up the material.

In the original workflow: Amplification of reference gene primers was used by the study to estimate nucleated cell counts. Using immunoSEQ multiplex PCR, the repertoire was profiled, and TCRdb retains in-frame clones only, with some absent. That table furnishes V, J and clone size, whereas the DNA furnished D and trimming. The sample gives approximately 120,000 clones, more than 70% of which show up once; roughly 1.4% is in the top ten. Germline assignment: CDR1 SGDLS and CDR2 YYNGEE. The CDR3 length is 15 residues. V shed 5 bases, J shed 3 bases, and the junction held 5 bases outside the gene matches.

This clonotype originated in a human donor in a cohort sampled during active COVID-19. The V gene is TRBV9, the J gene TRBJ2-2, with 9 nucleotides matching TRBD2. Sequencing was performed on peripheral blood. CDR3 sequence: CASRGSGSDTGELFF. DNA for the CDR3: TGTGCCAGCAGGGGTAGCGGGAGCGACACCGGGGAGCTGTTTTTT.